This T cell receptor (beta chain) was captured in a study of T-cell reconstitution after alpha-beta-depleted transplantation in children. Ten or more counts support this clonotype. For TCRbeta, the library was prepared with unique molecular identifiers. TCRdb redid the calling of the PCR reads with MiXCR, one entry per CDR3 protein. Among roughly 100,000 distinct CDR3 sequences listed, roughly 8% were seen once. V shed 0 bases and J 5 bases; nucleotides not matched to a gene: 4. CDR3 length equals 15 residues. Germline CDR1 is SGHRS and CDR2 is YFSETQ. V and J are TRBV5-1 and TRBJ1-1; 10 bases fit TRBD1. This clonotype was obtained from a human donor who donated a stem cell graft to a child with congenital amegakaryocytic thrombocytopenia. This material consisted of PBMCs from the stem cell graft donor, taken from the stem cell graft. The CDR3 sequence is CASSLGGTGDTEAFF. In DNA, the CDR3 is TGCGCCAGCAGCTTGGGAGGGACAGGGGATACTGAAGCTTTCTTT.